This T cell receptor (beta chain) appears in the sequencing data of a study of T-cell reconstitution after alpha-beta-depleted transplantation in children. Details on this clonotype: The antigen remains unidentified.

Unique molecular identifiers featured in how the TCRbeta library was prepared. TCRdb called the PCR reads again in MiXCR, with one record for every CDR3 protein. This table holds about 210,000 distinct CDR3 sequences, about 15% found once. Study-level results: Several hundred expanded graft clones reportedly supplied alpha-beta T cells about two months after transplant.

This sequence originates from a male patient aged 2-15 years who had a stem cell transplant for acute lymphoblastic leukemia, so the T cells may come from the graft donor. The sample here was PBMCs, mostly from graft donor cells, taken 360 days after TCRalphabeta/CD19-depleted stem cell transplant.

The CDR3 spells CASSQVERGGGGQETQYF. The CDR3 DNA sequence: TGTGCCAGCAGCCAAGTGGAACGTGGCGGGGGAGGACAAGAGACCCAGTACTTC. The rearrangement joins TRBV4-2 to TRBJ2-5; 7 nucleotides match TRBD2. With V trimmed by 1 base and J by 2 bases, 13 bases remained unmatched. The CDR3 extends over 18 amino acids. Germline V CDR1 and CDR2: LGHNA, YNFKEQ.